This TCR beta chain was sequenced for a study of blood T cells in healthy people across ages. The second PCR ran about 6 to 12 cycles with a sample-barcoded 5' primer and J-beta primers. Each cDNA molecule received a tag from a template-switch adaptor that had 12 random nucleotides. MiXCR, applied by TCRdb to the 5' RACE reads, yields one record per CDR3 protein. The sample records fewer than 2 million distinct CDR3 sequences, about two fifths being singletons. General observations from the study: The long-lived group displayed more naive CD4+ cells, plus higher diversity, than the aged donors did.

The ends were cut back, 4 bases at V and 5 bases at J, with 14 bases in the middle. The CDR3 consists of 15 residues. Germline assignment: CDR1 LGHNA and CDR2 YSLEER. Regarding this clonotype: Its cognate antigen is unknown.

No fewer than 5 micrograms of total RNA were isolated from every sample. The chain couples TRBV4-3 to TRBJ2-2; possibly TRBD1 for D (5 bases). Sequencing was done on a sample of blood. The receptor was isolated from a human donor in good health. CDR3 residues: CASSLDSDTTGELFF. Written as DNA, the CDR3 is TGCGCCAGCAGCCTAGACAGCGATACAACCGGGGAGCTGTTTTTT.